Each of the 29 T cell receptor beta chains below was sequenced from the same sample in a study of T cells after posttransplantation cyclophosphamide. Sequencing used immunoSEQ multiplex PCR; TCRdb keeps in-frame clones, though not all of them. Here the sample spans 66,000 or so clones, just under 95% being singletons. The sequencing sample was made of PBMCs. The receptor set was obtained from a young woman in good health and a related stem cell transplant donor.

The rearrangement uses TRBV27 and TRBJ2-7; 9 positions match TRBD2. The trim removed 6 bases at V and 1 base at J, leaving 4 bases unmatched. This CDR3 has 14 amino acids. The germline CDR1 and CDR2 sequences are MNHEY and SMNVEV (reference sequence). CDR3 coding DNA: TGTGCCAGCAGGGCTAGCGGGATGTCCTACGAGCAGTACTTC. Its protein is CASRASGMSYEQYF.

The chain carries TRBV7-2 and TRBJ2-1; D remains unclear. Between the trimmed V and J ends, which lost 2 bases and 4 bases, there was a span of 15 bases. CDR1 and CDR2 from the germline V gene are SGHTA and FQGNSA. This CDR3 spans 16 amino acids. The CDR3 spells CASSLRKGRQYNEQFF. The CDR3 DNA sequence: TGTGCCAGCAGCTTAAGAAAGGGCAGGCAATACAATGAGCAGTTCTTC.

The chain employs TRBV5-1 and TRBJ1-5; TRBD1 might be the D (5 bases). The V gene lost 0 bases and the J gene lost 7 bases, with 14 bases spanning the gap. Germline assignment: CDR1 SGHRS and CDR2 YFSETQ. The CDR3 length is 15 residues. The CDR3 DNA is TGCGCCAGCAGCTTGGCGGCAGGAAGGGACCAGCCCCAGCATTTT. The encoded protein is CASSLAAGRDQPQHF.

The chain combines TRBV7-2 with TRBJ1-4; D possibly corresponds to TRBD1 (6 bases). This CDR3 spans 15 amino acids. V lost 4 bases and J 3 bases, leaving 12 bases between the germline ends. Germline V gene sequence: CDR1 SGHTA, CDR2 FQGNSA. The CDR3 DNA is TGTGCCAGCAGCTCGAACAGGGCCGCTAATGAAAAACTGTTTTTT. Protein: CASSSNRAANEKLFF.

The chain couples TRBV7-2 to TRBJ1-6, with D hard to call. CDR3 size: 13 residues. The ends were cut back, 2 bases at V and 9 bases at J, with 8 bases in the middle. Germline V CDR1 and CDR2: SGHTA, FQGNSA. Written as DNA, the CDR3 is TGTGCCAGCAGCTTATTTTACGGTTCACCCCTCCACTTT. Amino acid sequence: CASSLFYGSPLHF.

V gene TRBV9 combines with J gene TRBJ2-2; D possibly uses TRBD1 or TRBD2 (5 bases each). V was cut by 0 bases and J by 7 bases, with 7 bases left in between. CDR3 length: 13 amino acids. The germline V gene encodes CDR1 SGDLS and CDR2 YYNGEE. CDR3 in DNA: TGTGCCAGCAGCGTAGGGGACGGCGGGGAGCTGTTTTTT. This gives the protein CASSVGDGGELFF. The full variable domain, completed using reference TRBV9 and TRBJ2-2, is DSGVTQTPKHLITATGQRVTLRCSPRSGDLSVYWYQQSLDQGLQFLIQYYNGEERAKGNILERFSAQQFPDLHSELNLSSLELGDSALYFCASSVGDGGELFFGEGSRLTVL.

The chain links TRBV4-2 to TRBJ1-1, with D unresolved. Trimming pared 1 base from V and 8 bases from J, leaving 14 bases between. CDR3 length equals 14 residues. Germline V gene lookup returns CDR1 LGHNA and CDR2 YNFKEQ. The DNA of the CDR3 is TGTGCCAGCAGCCAAGGCGCGGGGTTGGCCGAAGCTTTCTTT. Protein: CASSQGAGLAEAFF.

For the CDR3, the DNA is TGTGCCAGCAGCTTCCCGACAGGGATCTCCGAAGAGACCCAGTACTTC. This translates into CASSFPTGISEETQYF. V usage is TRBV5-6 and J usage is TRBJ2-5; 7 positions match TRBD1. This CDR3 has 16 amino acids. Losses at the gene ends were 2 bases for V and 3 bases for J; bases not matched to a gene: 10. CDR1 and CDR2 (germline): SGHDT, YYEEEE.

This chain connects TRBV2 to TRBJ2-7; TRBD1 matches at 7 bases. After removal of 7 bases from V and 4 bases from J, the junction contained 10 bases not matched to a gene. This CDR3 region has 14 residues. The V gene's germline CDR1 is SNHLY and CDR2 FYNNEI. The CDR3 DNA follows: TGTGCCAGCACCCCGGGACAGAATCGGTACGAGCAGTACTTC. Encoded protein: CASTPGQNRYEQYF.

The chain uses TRBV7-8 and TRBJ2-2; D may be TRBD1 or TRBD2 (5 bases each). In germline, CDR1 is SGHVS, CDR2 FQNEAQ. The V end was cut by 5 bases, the J end by 4 bases, with 14 bases between. There are 15 residues in the CDR3. The CDR3 DNA reads as TGTGCCAGCAGCGGGGCATGGAGGAGCACCGGGGAGCTGTTTTTT. This encodes CASSGAWRSTGELFF.

The genes are TRBV21-1 and TRBJ1-1; the table's D call, TRBD1, has no DNA check behind it. TRBV21-1 is listed as a pseudogene. The CDR3 extends over 14 amino acids. CDR3 protein: CASSKVKGDTEAFF. The CDR3 DNA reads TGTGCCAGCAGCAAAGTAAAGGGGGACACTGAAGCTTTCTTT.

The genes are TRBV5-6 and TRBJ2-7; possibly TRBD1 or TRBD2 for D (5 bases each). CDR1 is SGHDT, CDR2 YYEEEE, per germline. Trimming took off 2 bases at V and 3 bases at J, with 15 bases between the two ends. CDR3 length: 15 amino acids. The CDR3 protein is CASSLPGTEFYEQYF. The CDR3 DNA reads TGTGCCAGCAGCTTACCAGGGACGGAGTTCTACGAGCAGTACTTC.

This chain connects TRBV5-1 to TRBJ1-2; 7 nucleotides line up with TRBD1. V was clipped by 0 bases and J by 0 bases; unmatched bases: 5. Germline values: CDR1 SGHRS, CDR2 YFSETQ. The CDR3 loop spans 16 amino acids. CDR3 bases: TGCGCCAGCAGCTTGGGGGACAGCTATTCTAACTATGGCTACACCTTC. Protein: CASSLGDSYSNYGYTF.

The V gene is TRBV14, the J gene TRBJ2-3; D is unclear. The CDR3 loop spans 14 amino acids. Germline CDR1 reads SGHDN; CDR2 reads FVKESK. Trimming removed 6 bases at V and 4 bases at J, with 14 bases between. CDR3 in DNA: TGTGCCAGCAGAGAGTTCAACCACCCAGATACGCAGTATTTT. Its translation is CASREFNHPDTQYF. Using reference TRBV14 and TRBJ2-3 for the parts outside the CDR3, the full variable domain is EAGVTQFPSHSVIEKGQTVTLRCDPISGHDNLYWYRRVMGKEIKFLLHFVKESKQDESGMPNNRFLAERTGGTYSTLKVQPAELEDSGVYFCASREFNHPDTQYFGPGTRLTVL.

This chain uses TRBV15 with TRBJ1-2; D perhaps matches TRBD1 (6 bases). This CDR3 is 14 amino acids long. Deletions cut 3 bases from V and 6 bases from J, with 14 bases between. The germline V gene has CDR1 LNHNV and CDR2 YYDKDF (reference sequence). Here the CDR3 reads CATSRNRATDGYTF. The CDR3 nucleotides read TGTGCCACCAGCAGGAACAGGGCAACGGATGGCTACACCTTC.

The chain recombines TRBV7-7 with TRBJ2-5, with a weak D call TRBD2 (5 bases). Germline V CDR1 and CDR2: SSHAT, FNYEAQ (reference sequence). CDR3 length: 13 residues. V was clipped by 3 bases and J by 4 bases, with 9 bases between them. Written as DNA, the CDR3 is TGTGCCAGCAGCTTTAGCGCCGGAGAGACCCAGTACTTC. Protein sequence: CASSFSAGETQYF.

The V gene is TRBV7-6, the J gene TRBJ2-7, with D perhaps TRBD2 (6 bases). Germline-derived CDR1 and CDR2 are SGHVS and FNYEAQ. V dropped 5 bases and J dropped 1 base, with 15 bases sitting between them. The CDR3 runs 15 residues. CDR3 nucleotide sequence: TGTGCCAGCAGCCGTATCTACCGGGGGTCCTACGAGCAGTACTTC. Translation gives CASSRIYRGSYEQYF.

This chain connects TRBV5-1 to TRBJ2-2, with D possibly matching TRBD1 (6 bases). The length of the CDR3 is 13 residues. Germline lookup yields CDR1 SGHRS and CDR2 YFSETQ. Trimming removed 3 bases at V and 6 bases at J, with 9 bases between. The CDR3 reads CASSYRDAGELFF. CDR3 in DNA: TGCGCCAGCAGCTACAGGGATGCCGGGGAGCTGTTTTTT.

This chain uses TRBV20-1 with TRBJ1-2; D is unclear. CDR1 DFQATT and CDR2 SNEGSKA come from the germline V gene (reference sequence). The CDR3 covers 10 residues. Trimming pared 0 bases from V and 4 bases from J, leaving 0 bases between. The CDR3 region is CSARDYGYTF. The CDR3 DNA follows: TGCAGTGCTAGAGACTATGGCTACACCTTC.

The V gene is TRBV5-8, the J gene TRBJ1-5; D unresolved. This CDR3 comprises 13 residues. Germline CDR1 and CDR2: SGHTS and YDEGEE. Trimming took off 3 bases at V and 7 bases at J, with 11 bases between the two ends. The CDR3 sequence: CASSSISGQPQHF. CDR3 sequence (DNA): TGTGCCAGCAGCTCAATCTCGGGCCAGCCCCAGCATTTT.

This clone turned up a few times. The gene calls are TRBV30 and TRBJ1-2; D unresolved. Trimming removed 4 bases at V and 3 bases at J, with 12 bases between. Per the germline V gene, CDR1 is GTSNPN and CDR2 is SVGIG (reference sequence). The CDR3 extends over 13 amino acids. The CDR3 loop reads CAWNEGLDYGYTF. The CDR3 nucleotides are TGTGCCTGGAACGAGGGCCTAGACTATGGCTACACCTTC.

The chain links TRBV5-4 to TRBJ1-2; weak D call: TRBD1 (6 bases). Germline loops: CDR1 SGHNT, CDR2 YYREEE (reference sequence). This CDR3 comprises 12 residues. The V end lost 4 bases, the J end lost 4 bases, and 8 bases lay between the germline ends. The CDR3 region is CASSRDTYGYTF. In nucleotides, the CDR3 is TGTGCCAGCAGCCGGGACACCTATGGCTACACCTTC.

CDR3 region: CASSLDTDTQYF. DNA of the CDR3: TGTGCCAGCAGCTTGGACACAGATACGCAGTATTTT. This chain joins TRBV5-4 and TRBJ2-3; D remains ambiguous. Trimming cost V 0 bases and J 2 bases, with 1 base left between them. The germline V gene has CDR1 SGHNT and CDR2 YYREEE (reference sequence). The CDR3 length is 12 residues.

This chain uses TRBV28 with TRBJ2-7, with 9 bases matching TRBD1. There are 16 residues in the CDR3. The trim removed 3 bases at V and 2 bases at J, leaving 8 bases unmatched. Per the germline V gene, CDR1 is MDHEN and CDR2 is SYDVKM. DNA of the CDR3: TGTGCCAGCAGTTTCGCCGCATGGACAGGGGCCTACGAGCAGTACTTC. Protein product: CASSFAAWTGAYEQYF.

The rearrangement uses TRBV30 and TRBJ2-7; maybe TRBD1 (5 bases). V lost 1 base, J lost 3 bases, and 13 bases lay in between. The germline V gene has CDR1 GTSNPN and CDR2 SVGIG (reference sequence). This CDR3 has 14 residues. For the CDR3, the DNA is TGTGCCTGGAGTGCGGACACTTCGGGCTACGAGCAGTACTTC. Translation: CAWSADTSGYEQYF.

The V gene is TRBV4-3, the J gene TRBJ1-3; D is undetermined. The CDR3 has 18 residues. Trimming left V 0 bases short and J 0 bases short, with 15 bases between. The germline gives CDR1 LGHNA, CDR2 YSLEER. Here the CDR3 reads CASSQDRINALSGNTIYF. DNA of the CDR3: TGCGCCAGCAGCCAAGATCGAATAAATGCACTCTCTGGAAACACCATATATTTT.

This chain links TRBV7-2 with TRBJ2-7; no definite D call. V lost 5 bases and J lost 4, with 6 bases in between. This CDR3 contains 11 residues. Germline V gene data show CDR1 as SGHTA and CDR2 as FQGNSA. CDR3 in amino acids: CASSAVYEQYF. The CDR3 nucleotides read TGTGCCAGCAGCGCGGTTTACGAGCAGTACTTC.

The chain combines TRBV2 with TRBJ1-5, with 8 bases matching TRBD1. Germline CDR1 SNHLY, CDR2 FYNNEI. The ends lost 6 bases at V and 3 bases at J; junction bases unmatched: 4. This CDR3 is 14 amino acids long. DNA of the CDR3: TGTGCCAGCAGGGTGGGACAGGCCAATCAGCCCCAGCATTTT. As protein: CASRVGQANQPQHF.

The chain combines TRBV5-6 with TRBJ2-4, with 14 bases that match TRBD2. Germline V gives CDR1 SGHDT, CDR2 YYEEEE. The ends lost 4 bases at V and 0 bases at J; junction bases unmatched: 9. The CDR3 extends over 19 amino acids. The CDR3 DNA reads TGTGCCAGCAGCAGACTAGCGGGGGGGCCGGCTACAGCCAAAAACATTCAGTACTTC. Amino acids: CASSRLAGGPATAKNIQYF. Full variable domain (remainder filled in from reference TRBV5-6 and TRBJ2-4): DAGVTQSPTHLIKTRGQQVTLRCSPKSGHDTVSWYQQALGQGPQFIFQYYEEEERQRGNFPDRFSGHQFPNYSSELNVNALLLGDSALYLCASSRLAGGPATAKNIQYFGAGTRLSVL.